This T cell receptor beta chain was sequenced during a study of blood T cell repertoires in COVID-19. Study at large: From the United States, Italy and Spain came samples of acute and convalescent COVID-19. Sources were T cells, B-cell-depleted T cells, or PBMCs; the material itself was cDNA or gDNA.

The trim removed 4 bases at V and 5 bases at J, leaving 7 bases unmatched. CDR3 length: 14 residues. Germline V gene data show CDR1 as KGHSH and CDR2 as LQKENI. Per the original data handling: Amplification of reference gene primers was used by the study to estimate nucleated cell counts. The assay was immunoSEQ multiplex PCR, and TCRdb's table has in-frame clones only and misses some. V and J calls and clone size are as listed in that table; D and trimming were resolved from the DNA. Of more than 200,000 clones listed, over 75% were seen once; the top ten hold roughly 4.1%. The chain links TRBV18 to TRBJ2-7, with TRBD1 identical over 8 bases. The TCR was taken from a man aged 50-60 years with acute or convalescent COVID-19. The sample consisted of peripheral blood. The CDR3 protein is CASSLDRGVDEQYF. The CDR3 bases are TGTGCCAGCTCACTCGACAGGGGAGTCGACGAGCAGTACTTC.